This T cell receptor (beta chain) was recovered during a study of T cells expressing NK-cell markers. For the study at large: With respect to HCMV, seven of the eight sequenced donors were seropositive, and one was seronegative. Study-level results: HCMV specificity of expanded NKG2C+ T cell clones remained unclear. Dominance of the CD3+CD56-NKG2C+ fraction by these clonotypes also held in several donors. A range of roughly 1.0-8% of CD8+ T cells consisted of dominant NKG2C+ clonotypes in roughly 6 donors.

In regard to this clonotype: Its cognate antigen is unknown.

TCRdb re-called the 5' RACE reads and shows each CDR3 protein once, DNA omitted. The specimen's table records about 170,000 distinct CDR3 sequences. The CDR3 has 13 amino acids. Germline V gene lookup returns CDR1 SQVTM and CDR2 ANQGSEA. Sequencing was performed on blood T cells: a sorted CD56 or NKG2C T cell subset, CD4+ or CD8+ T cells, or bulk PBMC T cells (not recorded which). This clonotype was obtained from a man aged 18-75 years in good health. This chain uses TRBV29-1 with TRBJ2-3. CDR3: CSVDLQGTDTQYF.